A single sample gave rise to the 24 T cell receptor beta chains below, sequenced in a study of T cells in pancreatic ductal adenocarcinoma (dated by TCRdb to about 2017). Selected pancreatic ductal adenocarcinoma patients had undergone surgery without neoadjuvant therapy. Receptors were amplified or captured by the immunoSEQ multiplex PCR assay. TCRdb provides this immuneACCESS table in a form limited to in-frame rearrangements. Some clones are lacking; in checked studies, under half of them reflect an unresolved V gene, and why the rest are absent is not known. The sample table lists roughly 100,000 clones, about 95% of them with a count of one. In total, the top ten clones hold about 3.4% of the sample. Sequenced sample: PBMCs. The receptor set was obtained from a human donor with pancreatic ductal adenocarcinoma.

The V call is TRBV5-1, the J call TRBJ2-3, with D maybe TRBD1 (5 bases). V was pared by 4 bases and J by 8 bases, with 14 bases between. The V gene's germline CDR1 is SGHRS and CDR2 YFSETQ. CDR3 size: 13 residues. CDR3 bases: TGCGCCAGCAGCGAACAGGAGCAGGGTACGCAGTATTTT. This gives the protein CASSEQEQGTQYF. Filled out from reference TRBV5-1 and TRBJ2-3, the complete variable domain reads KAGVTQTPRYLIKTRGQQVTLSCSPISGHRSVSWYQQTPGQGLQFLFEYFSETQRNKGNFPGRFSGRQFSNSRSEMNVSTLELGDSALYLCASSEQEQGTQYFGPGTRLTVL.

The genes are TRBV7-2 and TRBJ2-1, with 9 positions matching TRBD1. Per germline, CDR1 SGHTA and CDR2 FQGNSA. The CDR3 consists of 14 residues. V gave up 5 bases and J gave up 7 bases; unmatched junction bases: 6. The CDR3 reads CASSTRQGGNEQFF. The DNA for the CDR3 is TGTGCCAGCAGCACCCGACAGGGGGGAAATGAGCAGTTCTTC.

The chain links TRBV2 to TRBJ1-2; D possibly corresponds to TRBD1 (6 bases). This CDR3 spans 13 amino acids. Germline CDR1 SNHLY, CDR2 FYNNEI. V lost 6 bases and J lost 3, with 11 bases in between. The CDR3 region has the DNA TGTGCCAGCAGAGGACAGAAAGACTATGGCTACACCTTC. It encodes CASRGQKDYGYTF.

The chain combines TRBV11-2 with TRBJ2-7; 8 bases line up with TRBD2. The CDR3 extends over 13 amino acids. Germline V CDR1 and CDR2: SGHAT, FQNNGV. With 6 bases clipped from V and 2 bases from J, the junction kept 3 bases outside the gene matches. In DNA, the CDR3 is TGTGCCAGCAGGGCGGGAGGTACCTACGAGCAGTACTTC. The encoded protein is CASRAGGTYEQYF.

The J gene is TRBJ2-1, the V gene TRBV15; a possible D gene is TRBD2 (6 bases). Trimming took off 0 bases at V and 0 bases at J, with 15 bases between the two ends. This CDR3 is 18 amino acids long. Germline-derived CDR1 and CDR2 are LNHNV and YYDKDF (reference sequence). The CDR3 spells CATSREGSSGSSYNEQFF. The DNA for the CDR3 is TGTGCCACCAGCAGAGAAGGGAGTAGCGGAAGCTCCTACAATGAGCAGTTCTTC.

The rearrangement joins TRBV5-4 to TRBJ2-3, with D hard to call. Germline V gives CDR1 SGHNT, CDR2 YYREEE (reference sequence). The V end lost 5 bases, the J end lost 2 bases, and 6 bases lay between the germline ends. The CDR3 runs to 12 residues. The DNA for the CDR3 is TGTGCCAGCAGTTATTACACAGATACGCAGTATTTT. Its translation: CASSYYTDTQYF.

This chain links TRBV7-6 with TRBJ2-7; 10 positions agree with TRBD2. The CDR3 consists of 17 residues. Germline V gene lookup returns CDR1 SGHVS and CDR2 FNYEAQ. V lost 1 base, J lost 5 bases, and 11 bases stayed unmatched. The DNA of the CDR3 is TGTGCCAGCAGCTTAGATTCAGCGGGAGGGTTTGGGGACGAGCAGTACTTC. Protein product: CASSLDSAGGFGDEQYF.

This clone was counted only a few times. V gene TRBV7-2 combines with J gene TRBJ2-1, with 16 bases matching TRBD2. CDR1 is SGHTA and CDR2 is FQGNSA in the germline V gene. V dropped 4 bases and J dropped 3; count of bases not matched to a gene: 3. The CDR3 sequence is 17 residues long. The chain's CDR3 is CASSSGLAGGGYNEQFF. DNA of the CDR3: TGTGCCAGCAGCTCGGGACTAGCGGGAGGGGGCTACAATGAGCAGTTCTTC.

This sequence joins TRBV11-2 and TRBJ2-7; tentatively, D is TRBD2 (5 bases). The CDR3 totals 12 residues. Germline values: CDR1 SGHAT, CDR2 FQNNGV. Trimming cost V 7 bases and J 3 bases, with 10 bases left between them. The CDR3, as DNA: TGTGCCAGCACGGGGTGGATCTACGAGCAGTACTTC. Residues: CASTGWIYEQYF.

The chain couples TRBV10-3 to TRBJ1-1; D not certain. This CDR3 has 12 residues. CDR1 is ENHRY, CDR2 SYGVKD, per germline. With 0 bases removed from V and 8 bases from J, the gap between germline ends came to 7 bases. DNA of the CDR3: TGTGCCATCAGTGAGTCGACCGGGGAAGCTTTCTTT. It codes for CAISESTGEAFF.

The chain recombines TRBV2 with TRBJ1-4; 7 bases line up with TRBD1. CDR1 and CDR2 (germline): SNHLY, FYNNEI. The trim removed 8 bases at V and 6 bases at J, leaving 6 bases unmatched. There are 13 residues in the CDR3. DNA of the CDR3: TGTGCCAGCTCGGGGGACAGCCATGAAAAACTGTTTTTT. Its translation: CASSGDSHEKLFF. The full variable domain, its missing parts supplied by reference TRBV2 and TRBJ1-4, is EPEVTQTPSHQVTQMGQEVILRCVPISNHLYFYWYRQILGQKVEFLVSFYNNEISEKSEIFDDQFSVERPDGSNFTLKIRSTKLEDSAMYFCASSGDSHEKLFFGSGTQLSVL.

V and J are TRBV11-2 and TRBJ2-1; D call uncertain. CDR3 size: 12 residues. V dropped 5 bases and J dropped 6 bases, with 8 bases sitting between them. Germline CDR1 SGHAT, CDR2 FQNNGV. This CDR3 reads CASSPTPNEQFF. CDR3 DNA sequence: TGTGCCAGCAGCCCTACCCCCAATGAGCAGTTCTTC. The whole variable domain, remainder taken from reference TRBV11-2 and TRBJ2-1, is EAGVAQSPRYKIIEKRQSVAFWCNPISGHATLYWYQQILGQGPKLLIQFQNNGVVDDSQLPKDRFSAERLKGVDSTLKIQPAKLEDSAVYLCASSPTPNEQFFGPGTRLTVL.

V usage is TRBV6-5 and J usage is TRBJ2-1; possibly TRBD2 for D (6 bases). Germline values: CDR1 MNHEY, CDR2 SVGAGI. There are 14 residues in the CDR3. V gave up 4 bases and J gave up 3 bases, with 10 bases separating them. The CDR3 spells CASSSMEGYNEQFF. The CDR3 region has the DNA TGTGCCAGCAGTTCGATGGAGGGCTACAATGAGCAGTTCTTC.

The J gene is TRBJ2-7, the V gene TRBV7-2; possibly TRBD1 for D (6 bases). The CDR3 totals 14 residues. V lost 4 bases and J 4 bases, leaving 14 bases between the germline ends. Germline V gives CDR1 SGHTA, CDR2 FQGNSA. This CDR3 is CASSSTGQGYEQYF. CDR3 nucleotides: TGTGCCAGCAGCTCGACGGGACAAGGTTACGAGCAGTACTTC.

The DNA of the CDR3 is TGTGCCAGCAGGGGACAGGGGTACGATGGCTACACCTTC. Residues: CASRGQGYDGYTF. The chain couples TRBV28 to TRBJ1-2, with 10 positions matching TRBD1. CDR3 size: 13 residues. The germline V gene encodes CDR1 MDHEN and CDR2 SYDVKM. The J segment lost 6 bases and the V segment lost 6 bases, leaving 4 bases of the junction unmatched.

The chain has TRBV7-3 and TRBJ2-7, with 9 nucleotides matching TRBD2. The CDR3 is 18 amino acids. V shed 1 base and J 2 bases; nucleotides not matched to a gene: 12. The germline V gene encodes CDR1 SGHTA and CDR2 FQGTGA. The CDR3 DNA follows: TGTGCCAGCAGCTTAAGCTACCCTAGCGGGACAAGGCCCTACGAGCAGTACTTC. Amino acids: CASSLSYPSGTRPYEQYF.

On this clone itself: Other DNA variants within this sample encode the same CDR3. V is TRBV27 and J is TRBJ2-7; D unclear. Germline V CDR1 and CDR2: MNHEY, SMNVEV (reference sequence). V lost 4 bases and J 0 bases, leaving 4 bases between the germline ends. The CDR3 is 12 residues long. This CDR3 is CASSSSSYEQYF. CDR3 sequence (DNA): TGTGCCAGCAGTTCTAGCTCCTACGAGCAGTACTTC.

This chain connects TRBV18 to TRBJ2-7, with D perhaps TRBD1 (5 bases). With 4 bases removed from V and 3 bases from J, the gap between germline ends came to 7 bases. Germline V gene sequence: CDR1 KGHSH, CDR2 LQKENI. CDR3 size: 12 residues. CDR3 protein: CASSLQDYEQYF. CDR3 sequence (DNA): TGTGCCAGCTCACTACAGGACTACGAGCAGTACTTC.

Points on this clone: Other DNA sequences from this sample encode an identical CDR3 as well. This rearrangement joins TRBV27 to TRBJ2-7, with unresolved D. Germline CDR1 MNHEY, CDR2 SMNVEV (reference sequence). The CDR3 is made up of 14 amino acids. The V and J ends lost 2 bases and 0 bases respectively, with 8 bases between them. CDR3 sequence reads: CASSLGGSSYEQYF. CDR3 in DNA: TGTGCCAGCAGTTTAGGTGGCAGCTCCTACGAGCAGTACTTC.

The chain recombines TRBV30 with TRBJ2-1; TRBD2 agrees at 11 bases. In germline, CDR1 is GTSNPN, CDR2 SVGIG (reference sequence). This CDR3 has 16 residues. The V and J ends lost 0 bases and 7 bases, in that order; junction bases with no gene match: 8. CDR3 amino acids: CAWSVVGLAGGNEQFF. CDR3 sequence (DNA): TGTGCCTGGAGTGTCGTGGGGCTAGCGGGAGGTAATGAGCAGTTCTTC.

The chain has TRBV5-6 and TRBJ1-2; 8 bases agree with TRBD1. The CDR3 contains 15 residues. V shed 2 bases and J 3 bases; nucleotides not matched to a gene: 6. Germline V gives CDR1 SGHDT, CDR2 YYEEEE. The CDR3 region has the DNA TGTGCCAGCAGCTTTGAGTACAGGGGGTACTATGGCTACACCTTC. Its protein product is CASSFEYRGYYGYTF.

The V gene is TRBV9, the J gene TRBJ2-5; 8 nucleotides match TRBD1. The germline gives CDR1 SGDLS, CDR2 YYNGEE. With V trimmed by 2 bases and J by 3 bases, 3 bases remained unmatched. This CDR3 contains 14 residues. CDR3 sequence reads: CASSVGQGKETQYF. DNA of the CDR3: TGTGCCAGCAGCGTTGGACAGGGAAAAGAGACCCAGTACTTC.

The chain uses TRBV19 and TRBJ1-5; TRBD1 might be the D (6 bases). The CDR3 has 15 residues. Looked up from germline, CDR1 is LNHDA and CDR2 is SQIVND (reference sequence). The germline V and J ends were trimmed by 5 bases and 3 bases, with 14 bases remaining between them. CDR3: CASSPYREINQPQHF. CDR3 bases: TGTGCCAGTAGTCCTTACAGGGAAATCAATCAGCCCCAGCATTTT.

This sequence joins TRBV29-1 and TRBJ2-7; 9 bases are shared with TRBD2. Per the germline V gene, CDR1 is SQVTM and CDR2 is ANQGSEA. J lost 2 bases, V lost 5 bases, and 7 bases had no gene match. There are 14 residues in the CDR3. CDR3 loop: CSVKLLAGTYEQYF. CDR3 DNA sequence: TGCAGCGTTAAGTTACTAGCGGGCACCTACGAGCAGTACTTC.